This T cell receptor (beta chain) was identified during a study of molecular identifiers for immune sequencing clone quantification. This clonotype was observed at least ten times. Its matching antigen is unknown. General study findings and limits: Clones that had above 20 RNA copies took up over 98% of effector molecules but under 1% in naive cells. Shared barcodes on identical TCR molecules could underestimate the sizes of highly expanded clones.

The V and J ends lost 6 bases and 7 bases, in that order; junction bases with no gene match: 2. The CDR3 has 12 residues. Sorting recovered naive CD8 T cells on a CD8+CD4-CCR7+CD45RA+ profile. TCRdb re-analysed the PCR reads in MiXCR, keeping a single row per CDR3 protein. The sample has roughly 100,000 distinct CDR3 sequences, less than 35% seen once. The specimen sequenced was naive CD8+ T cells from blood, with Jurkat cell RNA spiked in. Subset here: FACS-sorted CD8+CD4-CCR7+CD45RA+ naive T cells. The sequence was collected from a human donor in good health. Some libraries in this study had Jurkat cell RNA spiked in. This chain uses TRBV12-3 or TRBV12-4 with TRBJ2-7, with TRBD1 matching 11 bases. The CDR3 loop reads CASRDRGREQYF. Written as DNA, the CDR3 is TGTGCCAGCAGGGACAGGGGGCGTGAGCAGTACTTC.